These T cell receptor beta chains were read from a single sample in a study of T cells after yellow fever vaccination. Via MiXCR, TCRdb re-called the 5' RACE reads, giving one row per CDR3 protein. The sample has roughly 310,000 distinct CDR3 sequences; more than 3% are singletons. Sequences were derived from PBMCs, sampled on the day of the yellow fever booster vaccination. The receptors shown here come from a man aged 18-30 years who received the YFV17D yellow fever vaccine. Both conserved end residues are part of each CDR3. A D gene is named only where the DNA matches it firmly. Size tells how often a clone was seen (once, few, many) or the class of an expanded clone, and some rows leave it out.

V gene,clone size,J gene,D gene,CDR3 DNA,CDR3 protein
TRBV19,many,TRBJ2-1,TRBD2,TGTGCCAGTAGTATCCCCGGACTAGCCCACTACCTCAATGAGCAGTTCTTC,CASSIPGLAHYLNEQFF
TRBV27,-,TRBJ2-3,-,TGTGCCAGCAATGCGGGGGCTTCGAAACTCTACGGCACAGATACGCAGTATTTT,CASNAGASKLYGTDTQYF
TRBV30,many,TRBJ1-3,-,TGTGCCTGGAGTCGAATGGGAAACACCATATATTTT,CAWSRMGNTIYF
TRBV6-6,-,TRBJ1-6,-,TGTGCCAGCAGTTATCTGCCGGGAGCCAGCCTTAATTCACCCCTCCACTTT,CASSYLPGASLNSPLHF
TRBV5-6,-,TRBJ1-1,-,TGTGCCAGCAGCTTTACCCGGACAGAAGCTTTCTTT,CASSFTRTEAFF
TRBV5-4,few,TRBJ1-4,TRBD1,TGTGCCAGCAGCCAAACAGGGGGTAATGAAAAACTGTTTTTT,CASSQTGGNEKLFF
TRBV5-4,-,TRBJ1-1,TRBD1,TGTGCCAGCAGCTACTCACCTTACAGGGGGAACACTGAAGCTTTCTTT,CASSYSPYRGNTEAFF
TRBV7-2,many,TRBJ2-7,-,TGTGCCAGCAGCCGCAGGGTAACCTACGAGCAGTACTTC,CASSRRVTYEQYF
TRBV6-2/TRBV6-3,-,TRBJ2-1,-,TGTGCCAGCAGTTACTCGATTGTGGGGGCGGATGAGCAGTTCTTC,CASSYSIVGADEQFF
TRBV12-3/TRBV12-4,-,TRBJ2-5,TRBD2,TGTGCCAGCAGCCTTACTAGCGGGCTAGAGACCCAGTACTTC,CASSLTSGLETQYF
TRBV12-3/TRBV12-4,many,TRBJ1-1,-,TGTGCCAGCTCCGATAATAGACGGGGGAACACTGAAGCTTTCTTT,CASSDNRRGNTEAFF
TRBV6-6,-,TRBJ1-5,-,TGTGCCAGCAGCTCGGAGGCCCTAAGTCAGCCCCAGCATTTT,CASSSEALSQPQHF
TRBV29-1,many,TRBJ2-5,TRBD1,TGCAGCGTTGATCGGCAGGGGGCGAGCGAGACCCAGTACTTC,CSVDRQGASETQYF
TRBV12-3/TRBV12-4,few,TRBJ2-2,TRBD1,TGTGCCAGCAGTCGGACAGGGGGCGGCGGGGAGCTGTTTTTT,CASSRTGGGGELFF
TRBV3-1,-,TRBJ1-1,-,TGTGCCAGCAGCCACGTGGGACGAGAAGCTTTCTTT,CASSHVGREAFF
TRBV7-6,-,TRBJ2-3,TRBD2,TGTGCCAGCAGCTTCGGGCTAGCGGGGGGCACAGATACGCAGTATTTT,CASSFGLAGGTDTQYF
TRBV7-9,many,TRBJ1-3,-,TGTGCCAGCAGCTTAGCTGAGGGGTCCAGCTCTGGAAACACCATATATTTT,CASSLAEGSSSGNTIYF
TRBV4-3,many,TRBJ2-5,TRBD2,TGCGCCAGCAGCCAAGGGACTAGCCAACAAGAGACCCAGTACTTC,CASSQGTSQQETQYF
TRBV6-6,-,TRBJ2-2,-,TGTGCCAGCTTCGGCACCGGGGAGCTGTTTTTT,CASFGTGELFF
TRBV5-6,few,TRBJ2-5,TRBD1,TGTGCCAGCAGCTTTACCATGACAGGGGAAGAGACCCAGTACTTC,CASSFTMTGEETQYF
TRBV9,many,TRBJ1-2,-,TGTGCCAGCAGCGTTCAGGGTTCAGGCTATGGCTACACCTTC,CASSVQGSGYGYTF
TRBV6-5,many,TRBJ1-6,-,TGTGCCAGCAGGCGAGACCCCAGCTCCTATAATTCACCCCTCCACTTT,CASRRDPSSYNSPLHF
TRBV7-8,many,TRBJ1-1,TRBD1,TGTGCCAGCAGCTTAGCGATGGACAGGGAAGCTTTCTTT,CASSLAMDREAFF
TRBV12-3/TRBV12-4,-,TRBJ1-4,-,TGTGCCAGCAGCCCTAGCGGGCGGGGTGGGAATGAAAAACTGTTTTTT,CASSPSGRGGNEKLFF
TRBV5-1,-,TRBJ2-3,-,TGCGCCAGCAGCTCCCGAAGTTCACGAGGAGGAGATACGCAGTATTTT,CASSSRSSRGGDTQYF
TRBV4-1,-,TRBJ2-2,-,TGCGCCAGCAGCCAACGACTGACCCCCGGGGAGCTGTTTTTT,CASSQRLTPGELFF
TRBV2,many,TRBJ2-5,-,TGTGCCAGCAGGCTTGACAGGTACCAAGAGACCCAGTACTTC,CASRLDRYQETQYF
TRBV28,many,TRBJ1-4,-,TGTGCCAGCAGTTCAAGGGACGCAACTAATGAAAAACTGTTTTTT,CASSSRDATNEKLFF